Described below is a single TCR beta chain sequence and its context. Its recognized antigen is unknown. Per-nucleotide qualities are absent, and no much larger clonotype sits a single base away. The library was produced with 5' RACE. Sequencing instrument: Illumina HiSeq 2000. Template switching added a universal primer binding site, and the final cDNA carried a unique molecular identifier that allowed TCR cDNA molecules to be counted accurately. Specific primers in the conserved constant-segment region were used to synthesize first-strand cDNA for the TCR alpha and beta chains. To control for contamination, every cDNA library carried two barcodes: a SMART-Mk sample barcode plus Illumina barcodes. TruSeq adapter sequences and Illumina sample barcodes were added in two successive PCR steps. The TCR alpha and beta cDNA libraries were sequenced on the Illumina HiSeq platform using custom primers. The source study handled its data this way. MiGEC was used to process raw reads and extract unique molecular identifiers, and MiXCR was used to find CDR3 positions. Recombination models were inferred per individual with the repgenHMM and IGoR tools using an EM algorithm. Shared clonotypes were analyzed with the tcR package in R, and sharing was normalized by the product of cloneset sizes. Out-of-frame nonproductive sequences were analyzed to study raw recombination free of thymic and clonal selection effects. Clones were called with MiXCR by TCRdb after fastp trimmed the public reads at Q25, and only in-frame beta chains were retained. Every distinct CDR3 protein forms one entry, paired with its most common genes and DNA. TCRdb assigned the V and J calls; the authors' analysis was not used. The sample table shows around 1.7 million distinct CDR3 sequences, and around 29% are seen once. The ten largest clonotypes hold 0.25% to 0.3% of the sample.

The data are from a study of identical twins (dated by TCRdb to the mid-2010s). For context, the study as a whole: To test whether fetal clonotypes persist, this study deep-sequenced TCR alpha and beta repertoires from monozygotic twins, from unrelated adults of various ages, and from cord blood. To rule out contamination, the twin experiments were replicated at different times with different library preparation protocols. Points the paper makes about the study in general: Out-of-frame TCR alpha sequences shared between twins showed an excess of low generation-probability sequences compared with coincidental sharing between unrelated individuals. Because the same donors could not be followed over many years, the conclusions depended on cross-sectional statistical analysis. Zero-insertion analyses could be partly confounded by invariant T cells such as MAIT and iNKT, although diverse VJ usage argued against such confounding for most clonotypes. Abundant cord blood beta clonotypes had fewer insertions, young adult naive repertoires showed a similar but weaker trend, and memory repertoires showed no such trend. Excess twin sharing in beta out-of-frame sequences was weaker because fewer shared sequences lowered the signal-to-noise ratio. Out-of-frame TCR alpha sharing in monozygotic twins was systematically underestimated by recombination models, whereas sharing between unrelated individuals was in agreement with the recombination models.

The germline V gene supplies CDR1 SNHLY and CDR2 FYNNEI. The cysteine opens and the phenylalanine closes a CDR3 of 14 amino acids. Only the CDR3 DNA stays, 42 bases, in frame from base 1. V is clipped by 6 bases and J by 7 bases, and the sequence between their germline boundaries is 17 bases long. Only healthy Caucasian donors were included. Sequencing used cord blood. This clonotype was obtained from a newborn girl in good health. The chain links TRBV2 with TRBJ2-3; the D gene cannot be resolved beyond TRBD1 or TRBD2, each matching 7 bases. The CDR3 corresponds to CASSATQGGYTQYF. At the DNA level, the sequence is TGTGCCAGCAGCGCTACCCAGGGGGGGTATACGCAGTATTTT.